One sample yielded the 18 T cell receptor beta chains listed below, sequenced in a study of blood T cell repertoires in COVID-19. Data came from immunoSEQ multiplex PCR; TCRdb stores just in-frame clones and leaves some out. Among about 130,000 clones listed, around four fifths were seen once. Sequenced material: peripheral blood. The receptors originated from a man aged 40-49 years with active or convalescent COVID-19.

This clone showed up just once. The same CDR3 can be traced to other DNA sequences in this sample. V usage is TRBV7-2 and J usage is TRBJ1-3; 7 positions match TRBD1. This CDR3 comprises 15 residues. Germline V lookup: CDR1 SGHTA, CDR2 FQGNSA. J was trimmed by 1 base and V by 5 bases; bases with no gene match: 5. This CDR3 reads CASSAGQLSGNTIYF. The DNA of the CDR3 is TGTGCCAGCAGCGCGGGACAGCTATCTGGAAACACCATATATTTT.

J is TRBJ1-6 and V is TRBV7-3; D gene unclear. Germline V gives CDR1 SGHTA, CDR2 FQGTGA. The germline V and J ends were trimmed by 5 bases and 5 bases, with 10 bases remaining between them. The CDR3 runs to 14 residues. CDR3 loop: CASSPQAHNSPLHF. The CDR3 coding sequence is TGTGCCAGCAGCCCCCAGGCCCATAATTCACCCCTCCACTTT. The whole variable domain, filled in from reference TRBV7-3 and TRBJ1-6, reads GAGVSQTPSNKVTEKGKYVELRCDPISGHTALYWYRQSLGQGPEFLIYFQGTGAADDSGLPNDRFFAVRPEGSVSTLKIQRTERGDSAVYLCASSPQAHNSPLHFGNGTRLTVT.

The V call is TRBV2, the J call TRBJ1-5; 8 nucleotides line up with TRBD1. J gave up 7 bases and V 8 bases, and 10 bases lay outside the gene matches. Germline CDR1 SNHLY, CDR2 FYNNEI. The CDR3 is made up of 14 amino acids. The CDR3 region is CASSFTGGGQPQHF. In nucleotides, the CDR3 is TGTGCCAGCTCCTTTACAGGGGGTGGACAGCCCCAGCATTTT.

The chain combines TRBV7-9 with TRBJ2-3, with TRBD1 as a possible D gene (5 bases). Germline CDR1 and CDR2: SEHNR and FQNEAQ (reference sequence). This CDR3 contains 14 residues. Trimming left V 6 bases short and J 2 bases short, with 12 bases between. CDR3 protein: CASRKTEITDTQYF. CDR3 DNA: TGTGCCAGCAGGAAGACAGAAATCACAGATACGCAGTATTTT.

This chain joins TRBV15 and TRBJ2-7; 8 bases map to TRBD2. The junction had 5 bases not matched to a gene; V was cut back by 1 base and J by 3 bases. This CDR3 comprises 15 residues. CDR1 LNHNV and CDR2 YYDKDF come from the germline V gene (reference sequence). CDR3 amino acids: CATSRGERGSYEQYF. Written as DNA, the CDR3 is TGTGCCACCAGCAGAGGTGAGCGGGGGAGCTACGAGCAGTACTTC.

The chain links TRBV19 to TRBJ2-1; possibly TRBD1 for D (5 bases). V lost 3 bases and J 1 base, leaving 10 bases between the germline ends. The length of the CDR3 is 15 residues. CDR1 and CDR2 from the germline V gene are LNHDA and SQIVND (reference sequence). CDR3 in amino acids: CASSIDRGSYNEQFF. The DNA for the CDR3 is TGTGCCAGTAGTATTGATAGGGGATCCTACAATGAGCAGTTCTTC.

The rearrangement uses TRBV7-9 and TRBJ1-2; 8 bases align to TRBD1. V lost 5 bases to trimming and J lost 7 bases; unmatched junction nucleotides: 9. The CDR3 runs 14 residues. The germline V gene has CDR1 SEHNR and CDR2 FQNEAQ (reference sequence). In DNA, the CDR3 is TGTGCCAGCAGCCATGGACAGGGTGAGGGTGGCTACACCTTC. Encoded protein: CASSHGQGEGGYTF.

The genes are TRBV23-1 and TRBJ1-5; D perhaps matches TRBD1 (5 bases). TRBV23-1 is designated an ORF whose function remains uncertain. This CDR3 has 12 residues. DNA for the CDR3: TGCGCTATAGACAGCTCGAAAAGGCCCCAGCATTTT. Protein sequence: CAIDSSKRPQHF.

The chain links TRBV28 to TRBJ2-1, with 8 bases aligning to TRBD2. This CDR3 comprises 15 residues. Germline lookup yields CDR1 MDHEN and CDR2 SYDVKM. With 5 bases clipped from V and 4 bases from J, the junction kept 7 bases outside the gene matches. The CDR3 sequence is CASSTMRGAYNEQFF. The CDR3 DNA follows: TGTGCCAGCAGTACGATGCGGGGGGCGTACAATGAGCAGTTCTTC.

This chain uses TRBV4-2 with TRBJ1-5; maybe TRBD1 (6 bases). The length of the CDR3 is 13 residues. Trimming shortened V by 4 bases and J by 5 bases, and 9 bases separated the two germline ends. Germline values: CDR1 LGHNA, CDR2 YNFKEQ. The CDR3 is CASSPRTDQPQHF. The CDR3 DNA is TGTGCCAGCAGCCCGAGGACAGATCAGCCCCAGCATTTT.

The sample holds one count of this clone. CDR3 in amino acids: CASSYVQGRTYEQYF. In nucleotides, the CDR3 is TGTGCCAGCAGTTACGTACAGGGCAGGACCTACGAGCAGTACTTC. This chain uses TRBV6-6 with TRBJ2-7, with a tentative D call TRBD1 (6 bases). Germline V gives CDR1 MNHNY, CDR2 SVGAGI (reference sequence). This CDR3 is built from 15 residues. Trimming cost V 2 bases and J 2 bases, with 13 bases left between them.

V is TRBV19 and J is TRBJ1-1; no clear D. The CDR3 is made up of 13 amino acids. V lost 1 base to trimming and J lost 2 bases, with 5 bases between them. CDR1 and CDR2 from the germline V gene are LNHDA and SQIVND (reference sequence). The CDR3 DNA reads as TGTGCCAGTAGTATAGCCCCTAACACTGAAGCTTTCTTT. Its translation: CASSIAPNTEAFF.

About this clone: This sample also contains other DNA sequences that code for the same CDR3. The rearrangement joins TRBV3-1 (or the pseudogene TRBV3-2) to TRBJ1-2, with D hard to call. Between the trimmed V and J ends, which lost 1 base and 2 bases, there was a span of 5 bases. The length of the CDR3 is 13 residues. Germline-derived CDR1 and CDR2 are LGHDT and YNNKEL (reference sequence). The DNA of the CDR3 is TGTGCCAGCAGCCAAGGGCAGAACTATGGCTACACCTTC. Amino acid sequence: CASSQGQNYGYTF.

The CDR3 protein is CASSPLVGSGGSQQFF. The CDR3, as DNA: TGTGCCAGCAGCCCCTTAGTAGGGAGCGGGGGGTCTCAGCAGTTCTTC. This chain joins TRBV3-1 (or the pseudogene TRBV3-2) and TRBJ2-1; 9 nucleotides align to TRBD2. The junction had 15 bases not matched to a gene; V was cut back by 4 bases and J by 11 bases. CDR3 size: 16 residues. Germline-derived CDR1 and CDR2 are LGHDT and YNNKEL (reference sequence).

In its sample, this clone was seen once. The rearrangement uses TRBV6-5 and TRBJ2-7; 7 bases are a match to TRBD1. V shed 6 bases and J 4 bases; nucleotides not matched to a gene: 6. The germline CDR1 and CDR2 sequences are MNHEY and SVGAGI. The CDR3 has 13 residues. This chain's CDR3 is CASRTGLEYEQYF. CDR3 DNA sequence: TGTGCCAGCAGGACAGGGTTAGAGTACGAGCAGTACTTC.

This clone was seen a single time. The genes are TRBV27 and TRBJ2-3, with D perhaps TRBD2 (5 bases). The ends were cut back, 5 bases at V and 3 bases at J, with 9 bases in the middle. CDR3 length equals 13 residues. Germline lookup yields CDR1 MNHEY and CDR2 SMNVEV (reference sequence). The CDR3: CASSARGTDTQYF. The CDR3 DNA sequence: TGTGCCAGCAGTGCTCGGGGTACAGATACGCAGTATTTT.

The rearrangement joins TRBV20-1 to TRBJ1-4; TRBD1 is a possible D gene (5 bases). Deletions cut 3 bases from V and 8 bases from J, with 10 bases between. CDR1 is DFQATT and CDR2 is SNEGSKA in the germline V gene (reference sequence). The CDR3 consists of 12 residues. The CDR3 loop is CSASFQGEKLFF. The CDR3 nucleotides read TGCAGTGCTAGTTTTCAGGGAGAAAAACTGTTTTTT.

CDR3 in amino acids: CASSPTGGYQPQHF. CDR3 DNA sequence: TGTGCCAGCAGTCCGACAGGGGGGTATCAGCCCCAGCATTTT. The rearrangement joins TRBV6-5 to TRBJ1-5; TRBD1 agrees at 9 bases. After removal of 5 bases from V and 5 bases from J, the junction contained 4 bases not matched to a gene. Germline values: CDR1 MNHEY, CDR2 SVGAGI. CDR3 size: 14 residues.